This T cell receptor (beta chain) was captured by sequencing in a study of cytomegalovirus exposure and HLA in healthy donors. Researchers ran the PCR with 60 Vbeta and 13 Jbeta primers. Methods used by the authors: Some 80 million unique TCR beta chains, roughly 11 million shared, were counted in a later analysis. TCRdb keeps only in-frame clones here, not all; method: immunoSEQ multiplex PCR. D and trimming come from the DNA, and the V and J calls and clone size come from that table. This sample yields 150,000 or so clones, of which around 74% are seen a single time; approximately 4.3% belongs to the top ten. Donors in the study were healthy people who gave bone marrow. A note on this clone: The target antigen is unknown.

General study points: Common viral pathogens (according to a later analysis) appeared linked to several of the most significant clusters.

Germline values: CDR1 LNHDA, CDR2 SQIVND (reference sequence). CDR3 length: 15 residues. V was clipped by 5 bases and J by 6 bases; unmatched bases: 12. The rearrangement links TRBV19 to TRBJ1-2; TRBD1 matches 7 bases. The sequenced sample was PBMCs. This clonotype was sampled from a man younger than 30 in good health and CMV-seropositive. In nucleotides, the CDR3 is TGTGCCAGTAGTTCCCAGGGGACAGCCCCCAATGGCTACACCTTC. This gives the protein CASSSQGTAPNGYTF.